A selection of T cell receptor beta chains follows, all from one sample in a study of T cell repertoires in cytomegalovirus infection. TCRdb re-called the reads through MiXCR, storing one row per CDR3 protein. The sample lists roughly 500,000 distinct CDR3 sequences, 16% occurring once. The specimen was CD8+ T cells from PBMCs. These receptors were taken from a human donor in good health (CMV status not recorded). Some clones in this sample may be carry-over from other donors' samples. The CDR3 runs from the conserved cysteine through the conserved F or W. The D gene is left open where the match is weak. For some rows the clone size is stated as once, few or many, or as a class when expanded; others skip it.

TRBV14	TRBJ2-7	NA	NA	CASSQGGGVYEQYF	TGTGCCAGCAGCCAAGGCGGCGGGGTCTACGAGCAGTACTTC
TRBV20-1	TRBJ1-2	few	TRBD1	CSAVPTGALYGYTF	TGCAGTGCAGTTCCGACAGGGGCCCTCTATGGCTACACCTTC
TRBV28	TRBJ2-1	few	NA	CASSFITESYYYNEQFF	TGTGCCAGCAGTTTCATCACAGAGTCTTATTACTACAATGAGCAGTTCTTC
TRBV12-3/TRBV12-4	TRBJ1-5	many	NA	CASSSATVAQPQHF	TGTGCCAGCAGTTCCGCGACAGTTGCCCAGCCCCAGCATTTT
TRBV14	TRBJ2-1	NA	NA	CASSDTSRFYNEQFF	TGTGCCAGCAGCGACACTAGCCGGTTCTACAATGAGCAGTTCTTC
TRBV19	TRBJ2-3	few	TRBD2	CASSLASGDTDTQYF	TGTGCCAGTAGTCTGGCTAGCGGGGACACAGATACGCAGTATTTT
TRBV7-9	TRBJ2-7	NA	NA	CASSRGPDEQYF	TGTGCCAGCAGCCGGGGGCCCGACGAGCAGTACTTC
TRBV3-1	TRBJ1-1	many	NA	CASSQDPGPGTHGAFF	TGTGCCAGCAGCCAAGACCCTGGACCGGGGACCCACGGAGCTTTCTTT
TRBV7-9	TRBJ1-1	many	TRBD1	CASSRGQGAEAFF	TGTGCCAGCAGCCGGGGACAGGGGGCTGAAGCTTTCTTT
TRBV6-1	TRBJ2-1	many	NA	CASSDQTGILYNEQFF	TGTGCCAGCAGTGATCAGACCGGGATACTCTACAATGAGCAGTTCTTC
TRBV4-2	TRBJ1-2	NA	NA	CASSQVVQGGYTF	TGTGCCAGCAGCCAAGTCGTCCAGGGAGGCTACACCTTC
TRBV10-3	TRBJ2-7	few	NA	CAISDPDFAPREQYF	TGTGCCATCAGTGATCCGGACTTTGCCCCACGAGAGCAGTACTTC
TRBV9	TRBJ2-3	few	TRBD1	CASSVTNRGQDTQYF	TGTGCCAGCAGCGTCACTAACAGGGGACAAGATACGCAGTATTTT
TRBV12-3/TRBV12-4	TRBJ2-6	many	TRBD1	CASSYSGDRHSGANVLTF	TGTGCCAGCAGTTACTCCGGGGACAGGCACTCTGGGGCCAACGTCCTGACTTTC
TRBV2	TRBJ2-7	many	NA	CASSGGLGSGESYEQYF	TGTGCCAGCAGTGGGGGGCTAGGTAGCGGTGAATCCTACGAGCAGTACTTC
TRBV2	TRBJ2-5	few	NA	CASLGGRETQYF	TGTGCCAGCCTGGGCGGTCGGGAGACCCAGTACTTC
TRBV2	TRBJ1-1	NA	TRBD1	CATPGGMNTEAFF	TGTGCCACCCCAGGGGGGATGAACACTGAAGCTTTCTTT
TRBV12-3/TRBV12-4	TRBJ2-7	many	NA	CASTPGGYEQYF	TGTGCCAGCACCCCTGGGGGTTACGAGCAGTACTTC
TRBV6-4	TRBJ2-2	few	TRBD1	CASRQGPNTGELFF	TGTGCCAGCAGACAGGGGCCGAACACCGGGGAGCTGTTTTTT
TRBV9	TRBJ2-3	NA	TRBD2	CASSGGGSLTDTQYF	TGTGCCAGCAGCGGCGGGGGTAGTCTCACAGATACGCAGTATTTT
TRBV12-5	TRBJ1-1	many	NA	CASGSPPGTEAFF	TGTGCTAGTGGTTCCCCCCCAGGAACTGAAGCTTTCTTT
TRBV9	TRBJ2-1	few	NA	CASSVAGARYNEQFF	TGTGCCAGCAGCGTAGCGGGAGCTCGTTACAATGAGCAGTTCTTC
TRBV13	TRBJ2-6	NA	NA	CASSWSGGSYSGANVLTF	TGTGCCAGCAGCTGGAGCGGTGGGTCATACTCTGGGGCCAACGTCCTGACTTTC
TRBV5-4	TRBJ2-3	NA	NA	CASTALEGTDMQYF	TGTGCCAGCACTGCGCTAGAAGGCACAGATATGCAGTATTTT
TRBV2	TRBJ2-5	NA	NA	CASRISVAKQETQYF	TGTGCCAGCAGAATAAGCGTAGCTAAGCAAGAGACCCAGTACTTC
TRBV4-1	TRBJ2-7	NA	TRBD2	CASSQDAVERGGGEQYF	TGCGCCAGCAGCCAAGATGCCGTAGAGCGGGGGGGCGGCGAGCAGTACTTC
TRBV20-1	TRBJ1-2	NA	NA	CSATGQLNYGYTF	TGCAGTGCAACTGGACAGCTTAATTATGGCTACACCTTC
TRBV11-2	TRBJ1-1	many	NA	CASSLGWGSTEAFF	TGTGCCAGCAGCTTAGGGTGGGGGAGCACTGAAGCTTTCTTT
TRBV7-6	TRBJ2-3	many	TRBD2	CASSQQPGGRLADTQYF	TGTGCCAGCAGTCAACAGCCGGGGGGTCGGTTGGCAGATACGCAGTATTTT
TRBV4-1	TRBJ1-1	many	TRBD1	CASSQDRGQGGRSNTEAFF	TGCGCCAGCAGCCAAGATCGGGGACAGGGGGGTCGGTCGAACACTGAAGCTTTCTTT
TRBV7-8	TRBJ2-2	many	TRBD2	CASSFWTSGRANTGELFF	TGTGCCAGCAGCTTCTGGACTAGCGGGAGGGCCAACACCGGGGAGCTGTTTTTT
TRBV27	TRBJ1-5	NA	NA	CASSLGPPGHQPQHF	TGTGCCAGCAGTTTAGGGCCTCCTGGTCATCAGCCCCAGCATTTT
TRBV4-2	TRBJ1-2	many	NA	CASSPGRGYTF	TGTGCCAGCAGCCCGGGTCGTGGCTACACCTTC
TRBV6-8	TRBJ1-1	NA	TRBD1	CASDRGSLETEAFF	TGTGCCAGCGACAGGGGAAGTCTCGAGACTGAAGCTTTCTTT
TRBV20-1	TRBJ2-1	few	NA	CSVLYGGFNEQFF	TGCAGTGTTCTTTATGGGGGGTTTAATGAGCAGTTCTTC
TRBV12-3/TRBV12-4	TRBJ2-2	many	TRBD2	CASDPTGGAGTGELFF	TGTGCCAGCGACCCCACCGGGGGGGCGGGGACCGGGGAGCTGTTTTTT
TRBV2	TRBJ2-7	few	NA	CASSLTGDPYEQYF	TGTGCCAGCAGTCTCACAGGAGATCCCTACGAGCAGTACTTC
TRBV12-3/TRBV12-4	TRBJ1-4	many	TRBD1	CASSPSGQNEKLFF	TGTGCCAGCAGTCCGTCGGGACAGAATGAAAAACTGTTTTTT
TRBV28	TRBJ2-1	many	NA	CASSFGGVGNNEQFF	TGTGCCAGCAGTTTTGGGGGTGTGGGAAACAATGAGCAGTTCTTC
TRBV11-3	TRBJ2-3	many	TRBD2	CASSLSGRRGGPDTQYF	TGTGCCAGCAGCTTAAGCGGGAGGAGGGGAGGACCAGATACGCAGTATTTT
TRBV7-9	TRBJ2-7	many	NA	CASRGGDFYEQYF	TGTGCCAGCAGGGGTGGAGATTTCTACGAGCAGTACTTC
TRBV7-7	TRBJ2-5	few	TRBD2	CASSLRAGGEETQYF	TGTGCCAGCAGCTTACGAGCGGGGGGCGAGGAGACCCAGTACTTC
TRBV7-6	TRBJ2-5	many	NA	CASSFPSAGVETQYF	TGTGCCAGCAGCTTCCCTTCGGCAGGGGTGGAGACCCAGTACTTC
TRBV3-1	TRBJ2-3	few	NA	CASSQDQPISSTDTQYF	TGTGCCAGCAGCCAAGATCAGCCTATATCTAGCACAGATACGCAGTATTTT
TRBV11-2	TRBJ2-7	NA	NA	CASSLAALGAYEQYF	TGTGCCAGCAGCTTAGCTGCTTTGGGGGCCTACGAGCAGTACTTC
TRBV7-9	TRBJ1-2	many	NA	CASSQWNYGYTF	TGTGCCAGCAGCCAATGGAACTATGGCTACACCTTC
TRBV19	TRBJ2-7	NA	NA	CASSLTGKPPPYEQYF	TGTGCCAGTAGCCTAACTGGGAAGCCTCCCCCTTACGAGCAGTACTTC
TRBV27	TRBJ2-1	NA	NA	CASSSSVDAGQFF	TGTGCCAGCAGTTCCTCGGTCGACGCGGGGCAGTTCTTC